These 12 T cell receptor beta chains were all obtained from the same sample, sequenced in a study of CDR3 diversity in severe acne. TCRdb used MiXCR to reprocess the PCR reads, holding one entry per CDR3 protein. The sample includes around 83,000 distinct CDR3 sequences, about 49% of them seen just once. Sequencing input: blood. These receptors were obtained from a male donor with severe acne vulgaris.

This clonotype has only a few counts. This chain links TRBV19 with TRBJ1-1; 10 nucleotides align to TRBD1. Germline values: CDR1 LNHDA, CDR2 SQIVND (reference sequence). Trimming cost V 5 bases and J 2 bases; bases outside gene matches: 5. The CDR3 is 15 amino acids. The CDR3 nucleotides read TGTGCCAGTAGTGCTCAGACAGGGGGCAACACTGAAGCTTTCTTT. Protein product: CASSAQTGGNTEAFF.

Remarks on this clonotype: A read error is possible here, since a much larger clone lies one base away. The gene calls are TRBV20-1 and TRBJ1-1; the D is unclear. This CDR3 region has 14 residues. CDR1 DFQATT and CDR2 SNEGSKA come from the germline V gene (reference sequence). The V and J ends lost 0 bases and 3 bases respectively, with 11 bases between them. The CDR3 is CSARDSGSDTEAFF. In DNA form, the CDR3 reads TGCAGTGCTAGAGACTCAGGCTCAGACACTGAAGCTTTCTTT.

This clonotype was recorded at least ten times. The V call is TRBV7-8, the J call TRBJ2-7; 9 positions match TRBD2. The V segment lost 3 bases and the J segment 1 base; nucleotides outside the gene matches: 1. Germline CDR1 reads SGHVS; CDR2 reads FQNEAQ. The CDR3 is 14 residues long. CDR3 sequence: CASSFLAGSYEQYF. The DNA of the CDR3 is TGTGCCAGCAGCTTTCTAGCGGGGTCCTACGAGCAGTACTTC.

This clonotype has ten or more counts. V usage is TRBV4-2 and J usage is TRBJ2-5, with 11 positions matching TRBD2. Germline V gives CDR1 LGHNA, CDR2 YNFKEQ. The length of the CDR3 is 16 residues. V was clipped by 0 bases and J by 5 bases; unmatched bases: 5. In nucleotides, the CDR3 is TGTGCCAGCAGCCAAGACCCACTAGCGGGAGCGGAGACCCAGTACTTC. This sequence encodes CASSQDPLAGAETQYF.

A remark on this clonotype: The limits of the CDR3 on the DNA are not certain, so only TCRdb's listed CDR3 is given. The chain employs TRBV25-1 and TRBJ2-7; the D call TRBD1 from the table was never checked on the DNA. Germline-derived CDR1 and CDR2 are MGHDK and SYGVNS. With termini counted, the CDR3 has 15 amino acids. CDR3 region: CACSARGDTSYEQYF.

The V call is TRBV6-5, the J call TRBJ2-7; possibly TRBD1 for D (5 bases). Trimming removed 6 bases from V and 2 bases from J, with 14 bases in between. The CDR3 loop spans 14 amino acids. Germline V lookup: CDR1 MNHEY, CDR2 SVGAGI. The CDR3 spells CASSPQGGTYEQYF. The CDR3 nucleotides read TGTGCCAGCAGCCCCCAGGGCGGCACCTACGAGCAGTACTTC.

This chain uses TRBV2 with TRBJ2-7, with D perhaps being TRBD1 or TRBD2 (5 bases each). Looked up from germline, CDR1 is SNHLY and CDR2 is FYNNEI. This CDR3 has 14 residues. Trimming shortened V by 4 bases and J by 2 bases, and 12 bases separated the two germline ends. The CDR3 DNA sequence: TGTGCCAGCAGTGGGGGGAGTGCGACCTACGAGCAGTACTTC. This codes for CASSGGSATYEQYF.

This clonotype was recorded a few times. The CDR3 loop is CATSDRGSVNEQFF. DNA of the CDR3: TGTGCCACCTCCGACAGGGGTAGTGTGAATGAGCAGTTCTTC. This rearrangement joins TRBV28 to TRBJ2-1; 8 bases line up with TRBD1. With 10 bases clipped from V and 7 bases from J, the junction kept 12 bases outside the gene matches. The CDR3 spans 14 residues. CDR1 and CDR2 (germline): MDHEN, SYDVKM.

This chain joins TRBV6-5 and TRBJ2-7; the match to TRBD1 covers 9 bases. V lost 6 bases and J lost 5; bases outside the gene matches: 11. CDR1 is MNHEY and CDR2 is SVGAGI in the germline V gene. The CDR3 contains 15 residues. The CDR3 spells CASSPRVQGADEQYF. The DNA for the CDR3 is TGTGCCAGCAGCCCGAGGGTACAGGGGGCTGACGAGCAGTACTTC.

This clonotype has a count of ten or more. The CDR3 DNA is TGCAGTGCTAGAGAACCGGGACAGCAAAATTCACCCCTCCACTTT. Translation gives CSAREPGQQNSPLHF. The chain combines TRBV20-1 with TRBJ1-6; 7 nucleotides match TRBD1. V gave up 0 bases and J gave up 7 bases; unmatched junction bases: 6. The CDR3 is made up of 15 amino acids. Germline assignment: CDR1 DFQATT and CDR2 SNEGSKA (reference sequence).

This clonotype was seen ten or more times. CDR3 in DNA: TGTGCCTGGAGTCGACAGATAAATGAAAAACTGTTTTTT. This gives the protein CAWSRQINEKLFF. The chain links TRBV30 to TRBJ1-4; tentatively, D is TRBD1 (5 bases). Germline CDR1 is GTSNPN and CDR2 is SVGIG (reference sequence). CDR3 length equals 13 residues. Trimming took off 2 bases at V and 5 bases at J, with 9 bases between the two ends.

This clonotype was picked up many times. This rearrangement joins TRBV3-1 to TRBJ2-7, with D tentatively TRBD1 or TRBD2 (5 bases each). Between the trimmed V and J ends, which lost 0 bases and 7 bases, there was a span of 19 bases. The germline gives CDR1 LGHDT, CDR2 YNNKEL (reference sequence). The CDR3 contains 16 residues. Here the CDR3 reads CASSQDRTRLEGEQYF. Here the CDR3 DNA reads TGTGCCAGCAGCCAAGATAGAACCCGGTTAGAGGGGGAGCAGTACTTC.